This paragraph covers one T cell receptor (beta chain) sequence. The data originate from a study of identical twins. The V end was cut by 7 bases, the J end by 5 bases, with 16 bases between. Germline V gene lookup returns CDR1 MNHEY and CDR2 SVGEGT. The CDR3 sequence is 14 residues long. The authors used template switching to add a universal primer site and gave cDNA unique molecular identifiers. TCRdb itself ran the 5' RACE reads through MiXCR, one entry per CDR3 protein. This repertoire shows roughly 720,000 distinct CDR3 sequences, roughly 18% found once; its top ten account for around 12%. These data are also associated with another study on T cells expressing NK-cell markers.

The chain joins TRBV6-2 or TRBV6-3 to TRBJ2-3, with D possibly being TRBD1 or TRBD2 (5 bases each). What was sequenced was PBMCs. This clonotype originated in a woman between 18 and 29 years old in good health. DNA of the CDR3: TGTGCCAGCAATGACTGGGGGAGAGGAGATACGCAGTATTTT. Translation: CASNDWGRGDTQYF.